This TCR beta chain emerged from a study of T-cell memory formation after mild COVID-19. The overall study: Most TCR clusters belonged to a single donor. Findings and limits, study-wide: Cross-reactive memory appears to have joined, as suggested by some responding clones showing up in pre-infection memory. Contracting CD8+ clones were enriched in EMRA, CD4+ mainly in CM and EM. Clones from the second wave (peaking day 37) had unconfirmed SARS-CoV-2 specificity.

In this sample, this clonotype turned up a few times. Its antigen is not known. Germline CDR1 reads SEHNR; CDR2 reads FQNEAQ (reference sequence). Trimming shortened V by 4 bases and J by 4 bases, and 10 bases separated the two germline ends. This CDR3 is 13 amino acids long. TCRdb re-derived calls from the 5' RACE reads in MiXCR, one entry per CDR3 protein. There are over 150,000 distinct CDR3 sequences in the sample; approximately 12% occur only once, and roughly 3.4% lies in the top ten. This receptor was taken from a man aged 18 to 29 who had mild COVID-19 (a few samples of this study predate the infection). Cell type and time point are not known. The chain combines TRBV7-9 with TRBJ1-2; a possible D gene is TRBD1 (6 bases). Input material: PBMCs or a T cell subset sorted from them (not recorded which). The CDR3 nucleotides read TGTGCCAGCAGCTCTGTCAGGGGCTATGGCTACACCTTC. This codes for CASSSVRGYGYTF.